This T cell receptor (beta chain) was profiled in a study of T cell clones after liver transplantation. This clone is a singleton in its sample. TCRdb's copy holds only in-frame clones and misses some; the assay was immunoSEQ multiplex PCR. The sample carries 15,000 to 20,000 clones, over 75% recorded once. The germline V gene encodes CDR1 SGHDT and CDR2 YYEEEE. V was shortened by 3 bases and J by 4 bases, with 11 bases between the two germline ends. The length of the CDR3 is 14 residues. This sample comprised CD8+ T cells from blood, obtained around 48 months after liver transplant. The receptor's source is a human patient who received a liver transplant. Some T cells here may be from the graft donor. The genes are TRBV5-6 and TRBJ1-5; D remains ambiguous. The DNA for the CDR3 is TGTGCCAGCAGCTACTTCGTCGGGAATCAGCCCCAGCATTTT. This sequence encodes CASSYFVGNQPQHF.